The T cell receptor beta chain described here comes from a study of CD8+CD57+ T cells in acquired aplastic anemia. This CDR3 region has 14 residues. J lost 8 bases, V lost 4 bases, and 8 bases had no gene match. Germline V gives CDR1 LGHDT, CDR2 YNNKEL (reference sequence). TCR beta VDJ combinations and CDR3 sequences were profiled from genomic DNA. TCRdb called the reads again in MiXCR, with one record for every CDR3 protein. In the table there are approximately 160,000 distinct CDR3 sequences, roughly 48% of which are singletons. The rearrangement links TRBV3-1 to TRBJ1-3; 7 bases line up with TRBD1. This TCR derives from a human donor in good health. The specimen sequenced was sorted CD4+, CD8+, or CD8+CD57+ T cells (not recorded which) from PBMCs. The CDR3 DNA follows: TGTGCCAGCAGCCCCAGACAGGGAGGGTACACCATATATTTT. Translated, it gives CASSPRQGGYTIYF. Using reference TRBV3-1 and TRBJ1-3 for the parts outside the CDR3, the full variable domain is DTAVSQTPKYLVTQMGNDKSIKCEQNLGHDTMYWYKQDSKKFLKIMFSYNNKELIINETVPNRFSPKSPDKAHLNLHINSLELGDSAVYFCASSPRQGGYTIYFGEGSWLTVV.